These 17 T cell receptor beta chains originate from one sample sequenced in a study of cytomegalovirus exposure and HLA in healthy donors. PCR employed 60 Vbeta and 13 Jbeta primers. Data came from immunoSEQ multiplex PCR; TCRdb stores just in-frame clones and leaves some out. The sample lists some 170,000 clones; 70% to 80% were seen once. Sequencing was carried out using PBMCs. The receptors derive from a man aged 35-49 years in good health and CMV-seronegative.

The V gene is TRBV5-1, the J gene TRBJ2-7; the match to TRBD2 covers 9 bases. Germline CDR1 reads SGHRS; CDR2 reads YFSETQ. V shed 4 bases and J 3 bases; nucleotides not matched to a gene: 11. The CDR3 length is 16 residues. The CDR3: CASSAGGLGWDYEQYF. In nucleotides, the CDR3 is TGCGCCAGCAGCGCGGGGGGGTTGGGATGGGACTACGAGCAGTACTTC.

The V and J genes are TRBV28 and TRBJ2-7; D gene uncertain. CDR1 is MDHEN and CDR2 is SYDVKM in the germline V gene. The V and J ends lost 6 bases and 1 base respectively, with 10 bases between them. This CDR3 is 13 amino acids long. The CDR3 DNA is TGTGCCAGCAGGTTCCCCCTGTCCTACGAGCAGTACTTC. It translates to CASRFPLSYEQYF.

V usage is TRBV5-4 and J usage is TRBJ2-1, with TRBD2 matching over 8 bases. CDR1 is SGHNT, CDR2 YYREEE, per germline (reference sequence). Unmatched junction bases numbered 9, after V lost 2 bases and J lost 11 bases. The CDR3 runs to 14 residues. The CDR3 reads CASSFGGAPGQQFF. The CDR3 coding sequence is TGTGCCAGCAGCTTCGGGGGGGCGCCGGGTCAGCAGTTCTTC.

V is TRBV11-2 and J is TRBJ2-3; D unclear. The CDR3 runs 14 residues. Germline CDR1 and CDR2: SGHAT and FQNNGV. V shed 1 base and J shed 0 bases, with 5 bases lying between them. This CDR3 reads CASSLGLSTDTQYF. CDR3 DNA: TGTGCCAGCAGCTTAGGACTGAGCACAGATACGCAGTATTTT.

J is TRBJ1-5 and V is TRBV5-1, with D hard to call. The CDR3 runs to 15 residues. Germline CDR1 is SGHRS and CDR2 is YFSETQ. Deletions cut 0 bases from V and 7 bases from J, with 14 bases between. CDR3 DNA sequence: TGCGCCAGCAGCTTGGATCCGGGAACGCGCCAGCCCCAGCATTTT. Protein product: CASSLDPGTRQPQHF.

V gene TRBV2 combines with J gene TRBJ2-1; 10 nucleotides align to TRBD2. Germline CDR1 and CDR2: SNHLY and FYNNEI. The junction had 5 bases not matched to a gene; V was cut back by 0 bases and J by 9 bases. The CDR3 contains 15 residues. The CDR3 DNA reads TGTGCCAGCAGTGAAGCCCAAGCGGGGGGGGCTGAGCAGTTCTTC. As protein: CASSEAQAGGAEQFF.

This clone has only a few counts. The chain couples TRBV10-3 to TRBJ2-5; possible D gene TRBD2, 6 bases. The CDR3 is 15 residues long. Per germline, CDR1 ENHRY and CDR2 SYGVKD. The ends were cut back, 6 bases at V and 4 bases at J, with 18 bases in the middle. The CDR3 DNA is TGTGCCATCAGCGGATCCCGGGACTCGCGAGAGACCCAGTACTTC. Encoded protein: CAISGSRDSRETQYF.

The rearrangement uses TRBV19 and TRBJ2-7, with D tentatively TRBD1 (6 bases). This CDR3 has 14 amino acids. V was trimmed by 5 bases and J by 2 bases, leaving 13 bases between them. Germline assignment: CDR1 LNHDA and CDR2 SQIVND (reference sequence). The CDR3 DNA reads TGTGCCAGTAGTTGGGCGACAGGCGCCTACGAGCAGTACTTC. Translated: CASSWATGAYEQYF.

The chain joins TRBV4-3 to TRBJ2-7; D might be TRBD1 (6 bases). V lost 0 bases to trimming and J lost 7 bases, with 16 bases between them. The germline CDR1 and CDR2 sequences are LGHNA and YSLEER. The CDR3 has 15 amino acids. CDR3 in DNA: TGCGCCAGCAGCCAAGACATCCCAGGGGTGGGTGAGCAGTACTTC. Its protein is CASSQDIPGVGEQYF.

V and J are TRBV6-5 and TRBJ2-7; 7 nucleotides align to TRBD1. The CDR3 is 15 residues long. The germline V gene has CDR1 MNHEY and CDR2 SVGAGI. Germline trimming cut 9 bases from V and 4 bases from J; bases unmatched to any gene: 15. CDR3 DNA: TGTGCCAGAGTACCCCGACAGGGTAATCCATACGAGCAGTACTTC. Its protein product is CARVPRQGNPYEQYF.

V is TRBV2 and J is TRBJ1-2, with 10 bases lining up with TRBD1. This CDR3 is 15 amino acids long. The ends lost 1 base at V and 7 bases at J; junction bases unmatched: 6. Per germline, CDR1 SNHLY and CDR2 FYNNEI. The CDR3 DNA sequence: TGTGCCAGCAGTGAAGAGGGACAGGGGTTAGCTGGCTACACCTTC. This codes for CASSEEGQGLAGYTF.

This clone was detected only a few times. The chain combines TRBV6-6 with TRBJ1-1; 7 nucleotides line up with TRBD1. The germline V gene has CDR1 MNHNY and CDR2 SVGAGI (reference sequence). This CDR3 is 12 amino acids long. V was clipped by 5 bases and J by 6 bases; unmatched bases: 3. CDR3 in amino acids: CASSRTGSEAFF. The CDR3 DNA reads TGTGCCAGCAGTAGGACAGGCTCTGAAGCTTTCTTT.

This chain joins TRBV7-3 and TRBJ2-7, with TRBD2 matching over 9 bases. The CDR3 has 15 amino acids. Germline loops: CDR1 SGHTA, CDR2 FQGTGA. V lost 5 bases to trimming and J lost 2 bases; unmatched junction nucleotides: 7. The CDR3 nucleotides read TGTGCCAGCAGCATTAGCGGGGGAGGTGCCTACGAGCAGTACTTC. Translated: CASSISGGGAYEQYF.

The chain recombines TRBV6-6 with TRBJ2-1; the match to TRBD2 covers 8 bases. Looked up from germline, CDR1 is MNHNY and CDR2 is SVGAGI (reference sequence). V lost 6 bases and J lost 5; bases outside the gene matches: 12. The CDR3 is 16 residues long. The CDR3 sequence is CASSPPSLAEDNEQFF. CDR3 coding DNA: TGTGCCAGCAGCCCCCCTTCACTAGCGGAAGACAATGAGCAGTTCTTC.

The DNA for the CDR3 is TGTGCCAGCAGCTCCGACGGGGGTGGAGAGACCCAGTACTTC. Protein sequence: CASSSDGGGETQYF. The chain uses TRBV7-3 and TRBJ2-5, with D possibly matching TRBD2 (6 bases). V was pared by 4 bases and J by 4 bases, with 13 bases between. The CDR3 contains 14 residues. Germline-derived CDR1 and CDR2 are SGHTA and FQGTGA.

DNA for the CDR3: TGTGCCAGCAGCCCTAGCGGTCGGGAGACCCAGTACTTC. Translated: CASSPSGRETQYF. The chain is built from TRBV7-2 and TRBJ2-5; 7 bases line up with TRBD2. The V segment lost 5 bases and the J segment 5 bases; nucleotides outside the gene matches: 5. Germline V gene data show CDR1 as SGHTA and CDR2 as FQGNSA. This CDR3 comprises 13 residues. The variable domain in full, with the rest retrieved from reference TRBV7-2 and TRBJ2-5, is GAGVSQSPSNKVTEKGKDVELRCDPISGHTALYWYRQSLGQGLEFLIYFQGNSAPDKSGLPSDRFSAERTGGSVSTLTIQRTQQEDSAVYLCASSPSGRETQYFGPGTRLLVL.

In this sample, this clone turned up a few times. The chain uses TRBV27 and TRBJ2-3; tentatively, D is TRBD1 (6 bases). CDR3 length equals 13 residues. From germline, CDR1 is MNHEY and CDR2 SMNVEV (reference sequence). With 3 bases removed from V and 4 bases from J, the gap between germline ends came to 8 bases. This CDR3 is CASSFEGADTQYF. In nucleotides, the CDR3 is TGTGCCAGCAGTTTTGAGGGGGCAGATACGCAGTATTTT.